This TCR beta chain was recorded in a study of long-term antiretroviral therapy in people with HIV. Study-wide results and caveats: The study found narrower CDR3 length ranges in HIV repertoires than in controls.

This was the immunoSEQ v3.0 assay at survey level. Assay: immunoSEQ multiplex PCR; the TCRdb copy retains only in-frame clones and omits some. The table has 30,000 to 40,000 clones, about four fifths seen once. This CDR3 spans 15 amino acids. CDR1 and CDR2 (germline): MNHEY, SVGAGI. A note on this clone: The antigen remains unidentified. Germline and junction disagree at one end, which may indicate a read error.

Every sample had about 0.9-11 million cryopreserved PBMC in it before DNA extraction. The material was unsorted PBMCs, obtained 0.6 years after starting antiretroviral therapy. This chain joins TRBV6-5 and TRBJ2-6, with unresolved D. The receptor comes from a man aged 18-30 years with HIV. CDR3 sequence reads: CASSYSPSRANVLTF. CDR3 nucleotide sequence: TGTGCCAGCAGTTACTCCCCCTCTCGGGCCAACGTCCTGACTTTC.